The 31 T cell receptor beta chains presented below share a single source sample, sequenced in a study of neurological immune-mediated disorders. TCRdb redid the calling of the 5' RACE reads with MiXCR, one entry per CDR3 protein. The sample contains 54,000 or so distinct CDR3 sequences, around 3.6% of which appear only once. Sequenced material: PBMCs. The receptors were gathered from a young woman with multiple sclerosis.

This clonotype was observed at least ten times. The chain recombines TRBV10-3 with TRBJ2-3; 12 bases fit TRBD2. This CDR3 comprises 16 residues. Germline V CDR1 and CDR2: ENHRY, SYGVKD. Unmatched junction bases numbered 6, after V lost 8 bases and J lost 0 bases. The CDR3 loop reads CAIGKTSGRSTDTQYF. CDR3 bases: TGTGCCATCGGGAAGACTAGCGGGAGAAGCACAGATACGCAGTATTTT.

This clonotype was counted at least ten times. CDR3 loop: CASRPGGDGLGYTF. CDR3 sequence (DNA): TGTGCCAGCAGACCAGGAGGGGACGGGTTAGGCTACACCTTC. The gene calls are TRBV6-5 and TRBJ1-2, with TRBD1 as a possible D gene (5 bases). CDR1 and CDR2 from the germline V gene are MNHEY and SVGAGI. The CDR3 runs 14 residues. Trimming stripped 6 bases from V and 8 bases from J, with 19 bases between.

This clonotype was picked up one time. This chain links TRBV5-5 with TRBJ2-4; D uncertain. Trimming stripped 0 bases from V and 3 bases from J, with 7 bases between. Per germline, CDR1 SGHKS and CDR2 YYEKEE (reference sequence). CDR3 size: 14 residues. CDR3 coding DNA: TGTGCCAGCAGCTTGGGGACCTACAAAAACATTCAGTACTTC. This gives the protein CASSLGTYKNIQYF.

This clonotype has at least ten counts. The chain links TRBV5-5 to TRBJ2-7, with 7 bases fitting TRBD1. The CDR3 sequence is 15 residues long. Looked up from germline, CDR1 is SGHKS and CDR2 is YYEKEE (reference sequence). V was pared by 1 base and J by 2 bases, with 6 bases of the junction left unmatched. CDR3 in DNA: TGTGCCAGCAGCTTGTCAGGGGGTACTGCCTACGAGCAGTACTTC. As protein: CASSLSGGTAYEQYF.

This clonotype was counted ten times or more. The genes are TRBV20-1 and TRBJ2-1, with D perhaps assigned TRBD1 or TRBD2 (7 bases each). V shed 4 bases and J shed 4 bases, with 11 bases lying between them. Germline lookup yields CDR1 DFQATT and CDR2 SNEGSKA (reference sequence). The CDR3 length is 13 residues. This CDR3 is CSATRGGYNEQFF. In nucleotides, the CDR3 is TGCAGTGCTACCAGGGGGGGGTACAATGAGCAGTTCTTC.

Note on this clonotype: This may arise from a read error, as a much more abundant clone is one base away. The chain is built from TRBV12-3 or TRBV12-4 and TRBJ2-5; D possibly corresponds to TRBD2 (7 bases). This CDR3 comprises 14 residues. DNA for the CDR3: TGTGCCAGCGGGGGGGCAGGGCCCCAAGATACCCAGTACTTC. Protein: CASGGAGPQDTQYF.

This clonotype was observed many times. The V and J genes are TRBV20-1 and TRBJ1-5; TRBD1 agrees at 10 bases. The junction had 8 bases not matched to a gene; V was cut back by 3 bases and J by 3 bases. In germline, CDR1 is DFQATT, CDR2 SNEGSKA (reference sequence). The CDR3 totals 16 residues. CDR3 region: CSASTGTGASNQPQHF. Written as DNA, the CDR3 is TGCAGTGCTAGTACTGGGACAGGGGCCTCCAATCAGCCCCAGCATTTT.

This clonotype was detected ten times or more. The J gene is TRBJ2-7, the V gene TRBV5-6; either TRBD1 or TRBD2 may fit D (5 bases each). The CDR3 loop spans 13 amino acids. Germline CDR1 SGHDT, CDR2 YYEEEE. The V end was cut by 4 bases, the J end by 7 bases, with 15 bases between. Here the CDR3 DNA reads TGTGCCAGCAGCCCCCCAGGGCCGGGGGAGCAGTACTTC. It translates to CASSPPGPGEQYF.

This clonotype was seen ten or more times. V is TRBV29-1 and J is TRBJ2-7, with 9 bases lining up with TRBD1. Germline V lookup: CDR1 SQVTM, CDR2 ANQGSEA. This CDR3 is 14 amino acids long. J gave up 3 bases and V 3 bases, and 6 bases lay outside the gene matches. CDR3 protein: CSVDQEGQGYEQYF. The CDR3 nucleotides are TGCAGCGTTGATCAAGAGGGACAGGGCTACGAGCAGTACTTC.

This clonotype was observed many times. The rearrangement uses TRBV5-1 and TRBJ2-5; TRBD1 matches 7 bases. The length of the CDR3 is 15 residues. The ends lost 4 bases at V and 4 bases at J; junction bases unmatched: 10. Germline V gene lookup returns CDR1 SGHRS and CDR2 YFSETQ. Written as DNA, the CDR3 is TGCGCCAGCAGCCAAGATAGGGGGCGCGGAGAGACCCAGTACTTC. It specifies CASSQDRGRGETQYF.

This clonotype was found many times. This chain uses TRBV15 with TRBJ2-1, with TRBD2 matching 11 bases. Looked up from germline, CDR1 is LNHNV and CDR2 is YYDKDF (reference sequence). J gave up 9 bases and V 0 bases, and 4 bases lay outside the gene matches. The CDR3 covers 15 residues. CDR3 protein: CATSRDPLAGGEQFF. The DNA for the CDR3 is TGTGCCACCAGCAGAGATCCGCTAGCGGGAGGTGAGCAGTTCTTC.

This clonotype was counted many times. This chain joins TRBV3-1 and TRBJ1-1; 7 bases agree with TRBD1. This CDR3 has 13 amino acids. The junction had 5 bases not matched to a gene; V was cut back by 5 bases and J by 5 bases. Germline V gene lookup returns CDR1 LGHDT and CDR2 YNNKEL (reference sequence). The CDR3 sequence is CASSRGRGTEAFF. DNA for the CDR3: TGTGCCAGCAGCAGGGGGCGGGGAACTGAAGCTTTCTTT.

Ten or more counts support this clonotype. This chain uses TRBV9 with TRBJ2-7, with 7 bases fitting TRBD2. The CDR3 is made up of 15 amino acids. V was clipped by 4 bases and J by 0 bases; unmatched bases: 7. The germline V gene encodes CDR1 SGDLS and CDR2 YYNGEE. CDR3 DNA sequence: TGTGCCAGCAGCATTGACGGGGGGAGCTCCTACGAGCAGTACTTC. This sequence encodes CASSIDGGSSYEQYF.

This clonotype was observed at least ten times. CDR3 nucleotide sequence: TGCAGTGCTAGAACTAGCGGACGATACAATGAGCAGTTCTTC. Its protein product is CSARTSGRYNEQFF. This sequence joins TRBV20-1 and TRBJ2-1; TRBD2 matches 8 bases. The ends lost 2 bases at V and 4 bases at J; junction bases unmatched: 4. The germline V gene encodes CDR1 DFQATT and CDR2 SNEGSKA (reference sequence). This CDR3 has 14 amino acids.

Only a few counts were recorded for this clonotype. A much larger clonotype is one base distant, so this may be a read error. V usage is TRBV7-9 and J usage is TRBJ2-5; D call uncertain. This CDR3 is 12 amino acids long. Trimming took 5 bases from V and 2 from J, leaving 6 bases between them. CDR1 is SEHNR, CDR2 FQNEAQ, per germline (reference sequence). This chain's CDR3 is CASSTLQETQYF. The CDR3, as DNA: TGTGCCAGCAGCACGCTACAAGAGACCCAGTACTTC.

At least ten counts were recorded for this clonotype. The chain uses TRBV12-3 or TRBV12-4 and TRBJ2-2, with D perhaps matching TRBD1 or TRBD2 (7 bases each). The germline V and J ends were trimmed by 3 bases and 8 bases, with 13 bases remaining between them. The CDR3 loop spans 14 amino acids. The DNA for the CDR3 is TGTGCCAGCAGTTTCGCAGGGGGAGGGGGGGAGCTGTTTTTT. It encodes CASSFAGGGGELFF.

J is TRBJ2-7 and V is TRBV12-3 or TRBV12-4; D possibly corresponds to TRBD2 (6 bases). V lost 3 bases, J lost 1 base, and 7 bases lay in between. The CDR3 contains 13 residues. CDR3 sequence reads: CASSLGTSYEQYF. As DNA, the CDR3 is TGTGCCAGCAGTTTGGGGACTTCCTACGAGCAGTACTTC.

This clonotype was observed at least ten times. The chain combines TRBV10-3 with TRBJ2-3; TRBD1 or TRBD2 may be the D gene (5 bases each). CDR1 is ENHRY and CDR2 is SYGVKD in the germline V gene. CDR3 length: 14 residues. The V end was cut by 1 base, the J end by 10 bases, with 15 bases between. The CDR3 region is CAISELGEASPQYF. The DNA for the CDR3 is TGTGCCATCAGTGAGTTGGGGGAAGCTAGCCCGCAGTATTTT.

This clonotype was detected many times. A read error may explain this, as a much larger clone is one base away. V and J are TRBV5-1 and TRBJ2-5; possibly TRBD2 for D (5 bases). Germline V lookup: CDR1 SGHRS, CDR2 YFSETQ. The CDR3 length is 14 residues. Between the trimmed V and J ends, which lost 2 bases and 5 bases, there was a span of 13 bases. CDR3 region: CASSLLGKWETQYF. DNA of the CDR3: TGCGCCAGCAGCTTACTAGGGAAATGGGAGACCCAGTACTTC. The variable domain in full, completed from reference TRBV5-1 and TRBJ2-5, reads KAGVTQTPRYLIKTRGQQVTLSCSPISGHRSVSWYQQTPGQGLQFLFEYFSETQRNKGNFPGRFSGRQFSNSRSEMNVSTLELGDSALYLCASSLLGKWETQYFGPGTRLLVL.

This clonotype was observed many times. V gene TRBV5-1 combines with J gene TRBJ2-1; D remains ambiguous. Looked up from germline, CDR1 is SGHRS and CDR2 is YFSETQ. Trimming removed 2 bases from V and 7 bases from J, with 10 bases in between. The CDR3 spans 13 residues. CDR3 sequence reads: CASSFLLANEQFF. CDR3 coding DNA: TGCGCCAGCAGCTTCCTCTTGGCTAATGAGCAGTTCTTC.

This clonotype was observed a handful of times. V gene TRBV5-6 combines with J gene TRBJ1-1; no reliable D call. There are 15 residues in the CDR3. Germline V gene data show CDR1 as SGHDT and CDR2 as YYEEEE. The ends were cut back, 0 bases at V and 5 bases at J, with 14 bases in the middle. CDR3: CASSLVGAGMTEAFF. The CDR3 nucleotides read TGTGCCAGCAGCTTGGTGGGTGCAGGAATGACTGAAGCTTTCTTT.

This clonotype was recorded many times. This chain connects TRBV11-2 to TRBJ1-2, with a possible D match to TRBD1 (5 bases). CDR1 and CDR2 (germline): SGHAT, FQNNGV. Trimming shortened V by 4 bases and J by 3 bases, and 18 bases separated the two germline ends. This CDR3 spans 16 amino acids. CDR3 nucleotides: TGTGCCAGCAGCTCCCTCCGATCGGGACCCGACTATGGCTACACCTTC. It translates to CASSSLRSGPDYGYTF.

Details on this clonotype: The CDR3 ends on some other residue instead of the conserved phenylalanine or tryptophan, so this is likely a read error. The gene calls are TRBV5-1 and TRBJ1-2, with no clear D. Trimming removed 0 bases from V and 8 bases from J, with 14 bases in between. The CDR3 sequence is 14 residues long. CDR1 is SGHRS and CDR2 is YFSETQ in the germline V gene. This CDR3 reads CASSLDSGVNGYTN. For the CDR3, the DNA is TGCGCCAGCAGCTTGGACAGCGGGGTTAACGGCTACACCAAC.

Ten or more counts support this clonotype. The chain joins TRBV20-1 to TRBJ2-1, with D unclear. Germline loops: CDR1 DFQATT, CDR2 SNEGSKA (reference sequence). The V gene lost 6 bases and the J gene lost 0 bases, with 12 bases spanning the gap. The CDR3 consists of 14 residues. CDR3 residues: CSAEDTSSYNEQFF. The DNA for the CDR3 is TGCAGTGCAGAAGACACGAGCTCCTACAATGAGCAGTTCTTC.

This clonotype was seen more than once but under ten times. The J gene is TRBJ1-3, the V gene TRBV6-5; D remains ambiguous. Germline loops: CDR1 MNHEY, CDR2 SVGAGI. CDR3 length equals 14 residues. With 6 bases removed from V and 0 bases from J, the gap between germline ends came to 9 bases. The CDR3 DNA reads TGTGCCAGCAGACAACTCGCCTCTGGAAACACCATATATTTT. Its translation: CASRQLASGNTIYF.

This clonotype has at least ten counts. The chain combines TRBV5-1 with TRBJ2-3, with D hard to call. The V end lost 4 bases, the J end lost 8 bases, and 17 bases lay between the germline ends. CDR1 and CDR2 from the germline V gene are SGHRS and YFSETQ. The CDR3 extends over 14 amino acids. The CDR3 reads CASSDVSRHGTQYF. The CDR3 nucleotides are TGCGCCAGCAGCGATGTTTCTAGGCATGGTACGCAGTATTTT.

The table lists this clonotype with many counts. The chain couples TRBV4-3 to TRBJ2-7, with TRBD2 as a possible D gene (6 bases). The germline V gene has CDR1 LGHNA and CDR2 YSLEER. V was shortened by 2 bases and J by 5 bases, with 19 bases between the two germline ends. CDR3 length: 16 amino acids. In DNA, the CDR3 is TGCGCCAGCAGCCAACGGAAACTCGGGGGAGCCCACGAGCAGTACTTC. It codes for CASSQRKLGGAHEQYF.

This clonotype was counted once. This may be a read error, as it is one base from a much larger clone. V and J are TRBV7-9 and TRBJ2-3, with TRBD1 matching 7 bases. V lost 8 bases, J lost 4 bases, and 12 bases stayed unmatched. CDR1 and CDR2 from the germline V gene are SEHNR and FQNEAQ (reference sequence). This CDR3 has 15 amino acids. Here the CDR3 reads CASGSDRMNPDTQYF. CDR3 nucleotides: TGTGCCAGCGGCTCGGACAGGATGAATCCAGATACGCAGTATTTT.

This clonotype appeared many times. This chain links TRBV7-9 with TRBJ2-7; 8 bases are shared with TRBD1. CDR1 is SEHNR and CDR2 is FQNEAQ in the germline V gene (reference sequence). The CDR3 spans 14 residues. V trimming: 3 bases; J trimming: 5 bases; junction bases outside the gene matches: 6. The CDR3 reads CASSFGSTGDEQYF. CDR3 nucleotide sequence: TGTGCCAGCAGCTTTGGGTCGACAGGGGACGAGCAGTACTTC.

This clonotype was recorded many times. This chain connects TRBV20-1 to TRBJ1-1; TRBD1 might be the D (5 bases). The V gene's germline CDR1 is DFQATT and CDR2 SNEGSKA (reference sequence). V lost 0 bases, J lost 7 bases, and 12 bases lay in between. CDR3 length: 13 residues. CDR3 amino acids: CSARDPLTGEAFF. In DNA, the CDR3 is TGCAGTGCTAGAGATCCGTTAACAGGTGAAGCTTTCTTT.

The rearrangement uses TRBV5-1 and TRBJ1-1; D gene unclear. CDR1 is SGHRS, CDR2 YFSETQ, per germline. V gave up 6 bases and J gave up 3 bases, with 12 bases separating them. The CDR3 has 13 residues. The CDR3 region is CASKWESDTEAFF. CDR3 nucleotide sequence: TGCGCCAGCAAGTGGGAAAGTGACACTGAAGCTTTCTTT. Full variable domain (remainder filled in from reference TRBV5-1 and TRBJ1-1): KAGVTQTPRYLIKTRGQQVTLSCSPISGHRSVSWYQQTPGQGLQFLFEYFSETQRNKGNFPGRFSGRQFSNSRSEMNVSTLELGDSALYLCASKWESDTEAFFGQGTRLTVV.